This T cell receptor (beta chain) was retrieved from a study of blood T cell repertoires in COVID-19. Across the whole study: COVID-19 samples collected from the United States, Italy and Spain covered acute and convalescent phases. Nucleic acid was either cDNA or gDNA, and it came from T cells, B-cell-depleted T cells, or PBMCs.

Per the original data handling: Estimated nucleated cell counts came from reference gene primer amplification. Using immunoSEQ multiplex PCR, the repertoire was profiled, and TCRdb retains in-frame clones only, with some absent. For V, J and clone size, that table is used; D and trimming come from the DNA. The data hold about 46,000 clones, with approximately 85% observed a single time. Germline V CDR1 and CDR2: LNHDA, SQIVND (reference sequence). The CDR3 has 17 residues. V lost 6 bases and J 0 bases, leaving 18 bases between the germline ends. Patients at the Seattle site were enrolled during active infection and followed longitudinally.

The sequence derives from a woman aged 80 or older with COVID-19, enrolled during active disease. The V gene is TRBV19, the J gene TRBJ2-1, with D possibly TRBD1 on 6 matching bases. Sequencing input: peripheral blood. CDR3 residues: CASSPSEQGLSYNEQFF. CDR3 in DNA: TGTGCCAGTAGCCCCTCTGAACAGGGCCTCTCCTACAATGAGCAGTTCTTC.